The 13 T cell receptor beta chains below were found in one sample sequenced in a study of T cells after yellow fever vaccination. One entry per CDR3 protein, called by TCRdb with MiXCR from the 5' RACE reads. The profile shows about 350,000 distinct CDR3 sequences, approximately 4% of them singletons. The specimen comprised PBMCs, sampled 5 days after the yellow fever booster vaccination. The source of these receptors is a young man who received the YFV17D yellow fever vaccine.

This clonotype was observed at least ten times. This sequence joins TRBV29-1 and TRBJ2-5, with D perhaps matching TRBD1 or TRBD2 (6 bases each). This CDR3 has 13 amino acids. Between the trimmed V and J ends, which lost 4 bases and 5 bases, there was a span of 14 bases. Germline V gene sequence: CDR1 SQVTM, CDR2 ANQGSEA. The CDR3 loop is CSVAGGLGETQYF. The CDR3 nucleotides are TGCAGCGTTGCCGGGGGCCTTGGGGAGACCCAGTACTTC. Combining the CDR3 with reference TRBV29-1 and TRBJ2-5 gives the whole variable domain SAVISQKPSRDICQRGTSLTIQCQVDSQVTMMFWYRQQPGQSLTLIATANQGSEATYESGFVIDKFPISRPNLTFSTLTVSNMSPEDSSIYLCSVAGGLGETQYFGPGTRLLVL.

This clonotype was detected ten times or more. V usage is TRBV6-2 or TRBV6-3 and J usage is TRBJ2-2; 8 bases line up with TRBD2. Germline V gene data show CDR1 as MNHEY and CDR2 as SVGEGT. The length of the CDR3 is 13 residues. V shed 7 bases and J 7 bases; nucleotides not matched to a gene: 5. CDR3 sequence (DNA): TGTGCCAGCAAACAGCGGGGGAACGGGGAGCTGTTTTTT. It encodes CASKQRGNGELFF.

This clonotype has more than one count but fewer than ten. The chain joins TRBV27 to TRBJ1-6; D not resolved. The CDR3 covers 15 residues. Germline V gene data show CDR1 as MNHEY and CDR2 as SMNVEV (reference sequence). Trimming cost V 0 bases and J 7 bases, with 10 bases left between them. CDR3 sequence reads: CASSLSTFPNSPLHF. Written as DNA, the CDR3 is TGTGCCAGCAGTTTATCGACATTTCCGAATTCACCCCTCCACTTT.

Many counts were recorded for this clonotype. The chain joins TRBV10-2 to TRBJ2-5; D remains unclear. CDR3 length: 12 residues. In germline, CDR1 is WSHSY, CDR2 SAAADI. V lost 0 bases, J lost 4 bases, and 3 bases lay in between. CDR3 in DNA: TGCGCCAGCAGTGAGTCGGGAGAGACCCAGTACTTC. It is translated as CASSESGETQYF.

This clonotype was seen more than once but under ten times. The chain is built from TRBV20-1 and TRBJ2-1, with TRBD2 matching 9 bases. J was trimmed by 3 bases and V by 6 bases; bases with no gene match: 12. Germline values: CDR1 DFQATT, CDR2 SNEGSKA (reference sequence). The CDR3 loop spans 16 amino acids. The CDR3 here is CSANSPKAGGYNEQFF. CDR3 bases: TGCAGTGCCAATTCCCCTAAAGCGGGAGGCTACAATGAGCAGTTCTTC.

This clonotype was picked up a small number of times. This chain connects TRBV19 to TRBJ1-1, with D tentatively TRBD1 (5 bases). The ends were cut back, 6 bases at V and 0 bases at J, with 11 bases in the middle. There are 14 residues in the CDR3. The germline CDR1 and CDR2 sequences are LNHDA and SQIVND (reference sequence). CDR3 loop: CASRRGDLNTEAFF. The CDR3 nucleotides read TGTGCCAGTAGGAGAGGGGATTTGAACACTGAAGCTTTCTTT.

This clonotype was detected ten times or more. The V gene is TRBV6-2 or TRBV6-3, the J gene TRBJ2-5, with TRBD2 as a possible D gene (5 bases). V was clipped by 5 bases and J by 2 bases, with 15 bases between them. The CDR3 is 15 residues long. Germline assignment: CDR1 MNHEY and CDR2 SVGEGT. Written as DNA, the CDR3 is TGTGCCAGCAGTCCCGAGCGGAGTGGGCAAGAGACCCAGTACTTC. This codes for CASSPERSGQETQYF.

The chain joins TRBV19 to TRBJ2-7; D ambiguous. The CDR3 contains 15 residues. Trimming left V 6 bases short and J 2 bases short, with 17 bases between. Germline CDR1 and CDR2: LNHDA and SQIVND (reference sequence). Written as DNA, the CDR3 is TGTGCCAGTAGGCCCTCGGGTAGGGCCACCTACGAGCAGTACTTC. It is translated as CASRPSGRATYEQYF.

This clonotype was detected ten times or more. The chain is built from TRBV5-1 and TRBJ1-6; D ambiguous. With 0 bases removed from V and 7 bases from J, the gap between germline ends came to 5 bases. The CDR3 covers 13 residues. CDR1 SGHRS and CDR2 YFSETQ come from the germline V gene. This CDR3 reads CASSLGPNSPLHF. In DNA form, the CDR3 reads TGCGCCAGCAGCTTGGGCCCGAATTCACCCCTCCACTTT.

In its sample, this clonotype was seen a few times. The chain recombines TRBV3-1 with TRBJ2-3; D is unresolved. The V gene's germline CDR1 is LGHDT and CDR2 YNNKEL (reference sequence). This CDR3 has 11 residues. Trimming removed 3 bases at V and 5 bases at J, with 3 bases between. The CDR3 DNA sequence: TGTGCCAGCAGCCATGGAGATACGCAGTATTTT. It encodes CASSHGDTQYF.

J is TRBJ1-1 and V is TRBV7-2, with unresolved D. Germline CDR1 reads SGHTA; CDR2 reads FQGNSA. The V gene lost 7 bases and the J gene lost 11 bases, with 20 bases spanning the gap. This CDR3 contains 13 residues. The CDR3 DNA reads as TGTGCCAGCACCGCGCCGGGAGGGCTTTTGGCTTTCTTT. Translating it yields CASTAPGGLLAFF.

This clonotype occurred a few times. The CDR3 protein is CASSLGRSYEQYV. The CDR3 DNA reads TGTGCCAGCAGTTTAGGCCGGTCCTACGAGCAGTACGTC. V gene TRBV12-3 or TRBV12-4 combines with J gene TRBJ2-7; D uncertain. V was shortened by 1 base and J by 1 base, with 5 bases between the two germline ends. The CDR3 is 13 residues long.

CDR3: CASSYGFYEQYF. The CDR3 DNA is TGTGCCAGCAGTTACGGATTCTACGAGCAGTACTTC. The chain combines TRBV6-2 or TRBV6-3 with TRBJ2-7; D unclear. This CDR3 region has 12 residues. V was pared by 2 bases and J by 3 bases, with 5 bases between. Germline CDR1 MNHEY, CDR2 SVGEGT.